The 2 T cell receptor beta chains in this list originate from one sample, sequenced in a study of control samples from healthy donors and cancer patients. Only in-frame clones appear in the TCRdb table, and some are missing; sequencing was by immunoSEQ multiplex PCR. The table has around 110,000 clones, over 90% seen once. The source material was blood. Every receptor here comes from a man younger than 45 in good health.

CDR3 residues: CASSPRTGTTKEQYF. CDR3 sequence (DNA): TGTGCCAGCAGTCCTAGGACAGGGACCACCAAGGAGCAGTACTTC. The chain combines TRBV28 with TRBJ2-7; 8 bases are shared with TRBD1. This CDR3 is built from 15 residues. The V segment lost 5 bases and the J segment 7 bases; nucleotides outside the gene matches: 13. Germline CDR1 and CDR2: MDHEN and SYDVKM.

V and J are TRBV19 and TRBJ2-3; D gene unclear. The V gene's germline CDR1 is LNHDA and CDR2 SQIVND (reference sequence). Trimming shortened V by 8 bases and J by 5 bases, and 8 bases separated the two germline ends. The length of the CDR3 is 11 residues. The CDR3 region is CASQSGDTQYF. As DNA, the CDR3 is TGTGCCAGTCAGAGTGGAGATACGCAGTATTTT.